These 14 T cell receptor beta chains were sequenced from one sample in a study of cytomegalovirus exposure and HLA in healthy donors. Generated by immunoSEQ multiplex PCR, the TCRdb table keeps only in-frame clones and is missing some. The sample records roughly 140,000 clones, about 91% being singletons. Input material: PBMCs. These receptors all come from a woman between 18 and 30 years old in good health and CMV-seropositive.

The chain carries TRBV5-4 and TRBJ1-5; no clear D gene. Germline V gene data show CDR1 as SGHNT and CDR2 as YYREEE (reference sequence). This CDR3 contains 14 residues. With 5 bases removed from V and 5 bases from J, the gap between germline ends came to 14 bases. The CDR3 is CASSSQLADQPQHF. The CDR3 region has the DNA TGTGCCAGCAGTTCCCAGCTTGCGGATCAGCCCCAGCATTTT.

The table lists this clone with a count of one. The chain carries TRBV27 and TRBJ2-6; 9 bases map to TRBD1. Germline V gene lookup returns CDR1 MNHEY and CDR2 SMNVEV (reference sequence). The CDR3 length is 14 residues. V lost 10 bases, J lost 4 bases, and 5 bases stayed unmatched. The CDR3 here is CATGQGNGANVLTF. DNA for the CDR3: TGTGCCACGGGACAGGGAAACGGGGCCAACGTCCTGACTTTC.

This sequence joins TRBV19 and TRBJ2-1, with D possibly TRBD1 on 7 matching bases. With 3 bases removed from V and 3 bases from J, the gap between germline ends came to 12 bases. Germline V gives CDR1 LNHDA, CDR2 SQIVND (reference sequence). This CDR3 has 15 residues. The CDR3 loop reads CASSISRGVYNEQFF. The CDR3 DNA is TGTGCCAGTAGTATCTCCAGGGGGGTCTACAATGAGCAGTTCTTC.

This sequence joins TRBV6-1 and TRBJ2-4, with TRBD2 identical over 7 bases. J was trimmed by 5 bases and V by 3 bases; bases with no gene match: 7. This CDR3 comprises 15 residues. Germline V lookup: CDR1 MNHNS, CDR2 SASEGT. Here the CDR3 DNA reads TGTGCCAGCAGTGATAAAGCGGGGCCCCAAAACATTCAGTACTTC. As protein: CASSDKAGPQNIQYF.

The chain is built from TRBV27 and TRBJ1-5; 8 nucleotides line up with TRBD1. The CDR3 spans 18 residues. J was trimmed by 0 bases and V by 2 bases; bases with no gene match: 9. Germline V lookup: CDR1 MNHEY, CDR2 SMNVEV (reference sequence). The CDR3 is CASSLADREPYSNQPQHF. The CDR3 DNA sequence: TGTGCCAGCAGTTTAGCGGACAGGGAACCTTATAGCAATCAGCCCCAGCATTTT.

V is TRBV29-1 and J is TRBJ1-1; 8 nucleotides line up with TRBD1. CDR1 and CDR2 from the germline V gene are SQVTM and ANQGSEA. The CDR3 covers 18 residues. Germline trimming cut 5 bases from V and 1 base from J; bases unmatched to any gene: 18. The CDR3 loop reads CSVQPAFGQGVRNTEAFF. The CDR3 DNA is TGCAGCGTTCAGCCCGCATTCGGACAGGGAGTTAGGAACACTGAAGCTTTCTTT. The variable domain in full, completed from reference TRBV29-1 and TRBJ1-1, reads SAVISQKPSRDICQRGTSLTIQCQVDSQVTMMFWYRQQPGQSLTLIATANQGSEATYESGFVIDKFPISRPNLTFSTLTVSNMSPEDSSIYLCSVQPAFGQGVRNTEAFFGQGTRLTVV.

This sequence joins TRBV6-5 and TRBJ2-6; D is possibly TRBD1 (7 bases). The CDR3 contains 15 residues. In germline, CDR1 is MNHEY, CDR2 SVGAGI. The V and J ends lost 6 bases and 0 bases respectively, with 9 bases between them. The CDR3 here is CASSQGGSGANVLTF. CDR3 nucleotide sequence: TGTGCCAGCAGCCAGGGGGGCTCTGGGGCCAACGTCCTGACTTTC.

The V and J genes are TRBV6-6 and TRBJ2-7; D is unclear. Germline V gene data show CDR1 as MNHNY and CDR2 as SVGAGI (reference sequence). CDR3 length equals 13 residues. The V and J ends lost 0 bases and 3 bases respectively, with 6 bases between them. The DNA for the CDR3 is TGTGCCAGCAGTTACTCTAGAAGCTACGAGCAGTACTTC. This translates into CASSYSRSYEQYF.

The genes are TRBV15 and TRBJ1-2; no clear D. Germline-derived CDR1 and CDR2 are LNHNV and YYDKDF (reference sequence). V was clipped by 0 bases and J by 7 bases, with 12 bases between them. The CDR3 extends over 14 amino acids. This CDR3 reads CATSRDGFSSGYTF. In DNA form, the CDR3 reads TGTGCCACCAGCAGAGATGGGTTTTCTAGTGGCTACACCTTC.

The chain has TRBV14 and TRBJ2-3; no reliable D call. The CDR3 contains 15 residues. V was trimmed by 4 bases and J by 2 bases, leaving 13 bases between them. Germline CDR1 reads SGHDN; CDR2 reads FVKESK. The CDR3 is CASSPVEPYTDTQYF. The DNA of the CDR3 is TGTGCCAGCAGCCCTGTTGAGCCCTACACAGATACGCAGTATTTT. Using reference TRBV14 and TRBJ2-3 for the parts outside the CDR3, the full variable domain is EAGVTQFPSHSVIEKGQTVTLRCDPISGHDNLYWYRRVMGKEIKFLLHFVKESKQDESGMPNNRFLAERTGGTYSTLKVQPAELEDSGVYFCASSPVEPYTDTQYFGPGTRLTVL.

This chain uses TRBV7-2 with TRBJ1-4, with D tentatively TRBD1 (6 bases). V shed 5 bases and J shed 7 bases, with 11 bases lying between them. The CDR3 contains 13 residues. CDR1 SGHTA and CDR2 FQGNSA come from the germline V gene. For the CDR3, the DNA is TGTGCCAGCAGCCCCTCGACAGGTGAAAAACTGTTTTTT. It translates to CASSPSTGEKLFF.

This sequence joins TRBV4-2 and TRBJ1-5; 9 nucleotides line up with TRBD1. This CDR3 contains 18 residues. The V and J ends lost 0 bases and 0 bases, in that order; junction bases with no gene match: 6. Looked up from germline, CDR1 is LGHNA and CDR2 is YNFKEQ. CDR3 coding DNA: TGTGCCAGCAGCCAAGACCGGGACAGGGTTTATAGCAATCAGCCCCAGCATTTT. Protein sequence: CASSQDRDRVYSNQPQHF.

The chain has TRBV28 and TRBJ2-1; 9 nucleotides line up with TRBD1. The CDR3 sequence is 15 residues long. Germline V gives CDR1 MDHEN, CDR2 SYDVKM. Losses at the gene ends were 6 bases for V and 6 bases for J; bases not matched to a gene: 9. CDR3: CASRLGTGRTNEQFF. Here the CDR3 DNA reads TGTGCCAGCAGGTTGGGGACAGGGAGGACCAATGAGCAGTTCTTC.

The CDR3 coding sequence is TGTGCCAGCAGTTTATCAGGGGGAACTAATGAAAAACTGTTTTTT. It encodes CASSLSGGTNEKLFF. V is TRBV27 and J is TRBJ1-4, with a possible D match to TRBD1 (6 bases). Germline values: CDR1 MNHEY, CDR2 SMNVEV (reference sequence). The CDR3 consists of 15 residues. Trimming took off 0 bases at V and 1 base at J, with 6 bases between the two ends.